The 27 T cell receptor beta chains in this list originate from one sample, sequenced in a study of blood T cells in healthy people across ages. Primed by a sample-barcoded 5' primer and a J-beta primer mix, a second PCR proceeded for 7 to 11 cycles. MiXCR, run by TCRdb on the 5' RACE reads, gives a single entry per CDR3 protein. The repertoire holds 1,500,000 or so distinct CDR3 sequences, with 55% to 75% as singletons. Sequencing was done on a sample of blood. The source of these receptors is a young man in good health.

This chain joins TRBV10-3 and TRBJ1-1; the D gene is possibly TRBD1 (5 bases). This CDR3 is built from 13 residues. V lost 8 bases and J 1 base, leaving 11 bases between the germline ends. CDR1 is ENHRY and CDR2 is SYGVKD in the germline V gene. The CDR3 sequence is CAIGGGENTEAFF. The DNA of the CDR3 is TGTGCCATCGGAGGAGGGGAGAACACTGAAGCTTTCTTT.

This chain connects TRBV10-3 to TRBJ1-2; 7 nucleotides line up with TRBD1. The CDR3 has 16 residues. V gave up 3 bases and J gave up 0 bases; unmatched junction bases: 7. CDR1 is ENHRY and CDR2 is SYGVKD in the germline V gene. The CDR3 region has the DNA TGTGCCATCAGTGACCGGGACAGAACTTCTAACTATGGCTACACCTTC. Its translation is CAISDRDRTSNYGYTF.

The chain recombines TRBV12-3 or TRBV12-4 with TRBJ1-6; TRBD1 might be the D (6 bases). This CDR3 has 13 residues. V was trimmed by 8 bases and J by 9 bases, leaving 14 bases between them. CDR3 sequence reads: CASGQWAISPLHF. The CDR3 DNA is TGTGCCAGCGGACAGTGGGCGATTTCACCCCTCCACTTT.

The rearrangement joins TRBV6-2 or TRBV6-3 to TRBJ2-1; TRBD1 agrees at 9 bases. The V gene end was trimmed by 3 bases and the J gene end by 8 bases; junction bases not matched to a gene: 11. CDR1 MNHEY and CDR2 SVGEGT come from the germline V gene. The CDR3 is made up of 16 amino acids. CDR3 in amino acids: CASSYVVGTGSDEQFF. The CDR3 nucleotides read TGTGCCAGCAGTTATGTAGTTGGGACAGGGTCCGATGAGCAGTTCTTC.

The chain uses TRBV9 and TRBJ2-4; 9 positions match TRBD2. V dropped 0 bases and J dropped 10; count of bases not matched to a gene: 5. The germline V gene encodes CDR1 SGDLS and CDR2 YYNGEE. This CDR3 has 14 amino acids. The CDR3 sequence: CASSVVERGDIQYF. The CDR3 DNA reads TGTGCCAGCAGCGTAGTCGAGCGGGGGGATATTCAGTACTTC.

The chain uses TRBV10-3 and TRBJ1-1, with D perhaps matching TRBD1 (5 bases). CDR1 and CDR2 (germline): ENHRY, SYGVKD. V dropped 6 bases and J dropped 0 bases, with 17 bases sitting between them. This CDR3 spans 16 amino acids. CDR3 region: CAISRTSWELNTEAFF. CDR3 in DNA: TGTGCCATCAGCCGGACAAGCTGGGAGCTGAACACTGAAGCTTTCTTT.

J is TRBJ1-1 and V is TRBV4-3; TRBD1 matches at 8 bases. This CDR3 has 13 amino acids. The germline gives CDR1 LGHNA, CDR2 YSLEER. V gave up 0 bases and J gave up 10 bases; unmatched junction bases: 4. For the CDR3, the DNA is TGCGCCAGCAGCCAAGATTTCGACAGGGGAGCTTTCTTT. Its translation: CASSQDFDRGAFF.

This chain uses TRBV5-1 with TRBJ2-7; 16 positions match TRBD2. The DNA end lines up better with TRBJ2-1; the J call may be wrong. Germline V gene data show CDR1 as SGHRS and CDR2 as YFSETQ. The CDR3 covers 16 residues. The CDR3 sequence is CASSPGTSGRGNEQFF. The CDR3 DNA is TGCGCCAGCAGTCCCGGGACTAGCGGGAGGGGGAATGAGCAGTTCTTC.

This clonotype was counted only a few times. The chain links TRBV12-3 or TRBV12-4 to TRBJ1-2, with a possible D match to TRBD1 (5 bases). Trimming took 3 bases from V and 8 from J, leaving 13 bases between them. There are 13 residues in the CDR3. Here the CDR3 reads CASSLGGYMGYTF. Written as DNA, the CDR3 is TGTGCCAGCAGTTTGGGGGGTTACATGGGCTACACCTTC.

In regard to this clonotype: A junction end diverges from the germline sequence, so it may reflect a read error. V gene TRBV10-3 combines with J gene TRBJ1-6, with TRBD1 as a possible D gene (5 bases). Per the germline V gene, CDR1 is ENHRY and CDR2 is SYGVKD. The CDR3 is made up of 14 amino acids. This CDR3 reads CAISDRDPNSPPHF. The CDR3 bases are TGTGCCATCAGTGACCGGGACCCTAATTCACCCCCCCACTTT.

This clonotype appeared a few times. The chain links TRBV7-2 to TRBJ1-1, with D perhaps matching TRBD1 (5 bases). V dropped 5 bases and J dropped 1 base, with 11 bases sitting between them. The CDR3 contains 14 residues. Germline V gene lookup returns CDR1 SGHTA and CDR2 FQGNSA. CDR3 coding DNA: TGTGCCAGCAGCCCACTCCAGGGGAACACTGAAGCTTTCTTT. Translating gives CASSPLQGNTEAFF.

J is TRBJ1-2 and V is TRBV12-3 or TRBV12-4, with 7 positions matching TRBD1. The CDR3 is 14 residues long. V was clipped by 7 bases and J by 7 bases; unmatched bases: 12. CDR3 DNA: TGTGCCAGCATGGGGACCTTGGACAGGCTTGGCTACACCTTC. It translates to CASMGTLDRLGYTF.

The sample holds a few counts of this clonotype. The genes are TRBV6-5 and TRBJ2-7; TRBD2 agrees at 8 bases. The CDR3 extends over 12 amino acids. Germline V CDR1 and CDR2: MNHEY, SVGAGI. V gave up 7 bases and J gave up 6 bases; unmatched junction bases: 5. The CDR3 is CASTTGRAEQYF. The CDR3, as DNA: TGTGCCAGCACCACCGGGAGGGCCGAGCAGTACTTC.

V usage is TRBV21-1 and J usage is TRBJ1-6. TRBV21-1 is labeled a pseudogene. This CDR3 spans 14 amino acids. CDR3 in amino acids: CASSKAGNGTPLHF. The CDR3, as DNA: TGTGCCAGCAGCAAAGCGGGGAATGGGACACCCCTCCACTTT.

This clonotype was seen once. The chain joins TRBV12-3 or TRBV12-4 to TRBJ2-2; D remains ambiguous. The ends were cut back, 7 bases at V and 4 bases at J, with 7 bases in the middle. The CDR3 consists of 12 residues. CDR3 protein: CASTSPTGELFF. In DNA, the CDR3 is TGTGCCAGCACCTCCCCCACCGGGGAGCTGTTTTTT.

The genes are TRBV10-3 and TRBJ1-6; D may be TRBD1 (5 bases). CDR3 length: 16 residues. Germline V gene sequence: CDR1 ENHRY, CDR2 SYGVKD. The V gene lost 6 bases and the J gene lost 8 bases, with 20 bases spanning the gap. In DNA form, the CDR3 reads TGTGCCATCAGCCAGTCGGCCAGGAGGGGAGATTCACCCCTCCACTTT. Its protein product is CAISQSARRGDSPLHF.

This clonotype was seen at least ten times. The chain couples TRBV20-1 to TRBJ1-1; perhaps TRBD1 as D (6 bases). Germline CDR1 DFQATT, CDR2 SNEGSKA (reference sequence). The CDR3 has 12 residues. The V end lost 6 bases, the J end lost 10 bases, and 18 bases lay between the germline ends. The CDR3 bases are TGCAGTGCCAATCCTCCCCAGGGGCCAGCTTTCTTT. Its translation: CSANPPQGPAFF.

CDR3 DNA sequence: TGTGCCAGCAGCTTAGTGAGGGGGGGCGGAAATACGCAGTATTTT. Protein sequence: CASSLVRGGGNTQYF. The chain employs TRBV11-2 and TRBJ2-3; weak D call: TRBD2 (7 bases). The CDR3 loop spans 15 amino acids. Germline CDR1 and CDR2: SGHAT and FQNNGV. Deletions cut 1 base from V and 7 bases from J, with 15 bases between.

The rearrangement links TRBV7-2 to TRBJ2-3, with a tentative D call TRBD1 (6 bases). Germline V CDR1 and CDR2: SGHTA, FQGNSA. V lost 3 bases and J 6 bases, leaving 13 bases between the germline ends. This CDR3 is 14 amino acids long. CDR3 protein: CASSLGTGSDTQYF. CDR3 bases: TGTGCCAGCAGCTTGGGAACAGGGTCCGATACGCAGTATTTT.

The chain has TRBV5-8 and TRBJ2-5; D not certain. Germline CDR1 and CDR2: SGHTS and YDEGEE. The CDR3 runs 16 residues. V dropped 1 base and J dropped 5 bases, with 18 bases sitting between them. CDR3 in amino acids: CASSLNRPFYSETQYF. CDR3 DNA sequence: TGTGCCAGCAGCTTGAATAGGCCCTTCTATTCGGAGACCCAGTACTTC. Looking up the rest from reference TRBV5-8 and TRBJ2-5 gives the full variable domain: EAGVTQSPTHLIKTRGQQATLRCSPISGHTSVYWYQQALGLGLQFLLWYDEGEERNRGNFPPRFSGRQFPNYSSELNVNALELEDSALYLCASSLNRPFYSETQYFGPGTRLLVL.

This chain links TRBV20-1 with TRBJ2-1, with a weak D call TRBD2 (7 bases). In germline, CDR1 is DFQATT, CDR2 SNEGSKA (reference sequence). The CDR3 runs to 14 residues. V shed 1 base and J shed 4 bases, with 11 bases lying between them. The DNA for the CDR3 is TGCAGTGCTAGAGGCGGGGGCGTTTACAATGAGCAGTTCTTC. Residues: CSARGGGVYNEQFF.

The rearrangement joins TRBV15 to TRBJ2-7, with no clear D. The CDR3 runs to 13 residues. Trimming took 0 bases from V and 2 from J, leaving 5 bases between them. Germline CDR1 LNHNV, CDR2 YYDKDF (reference sequence). CDR3 sequence (DNA): TGTGCCACCAGCAGAGATTTAGCCTACGAGCAGTACTTC. Its translation is CATSRDLAYEQYF.

The V gene is TRBV15, the J gene TRBJ1-1, with TRBD1 matching over 12 bases. Germline V gene data show CDR1 as LNHNV and CDR2 as YYDKDF (reference sequence). The CDR3 has 18 residues. Trimming removed 1 base from V and 2 bases from J; junction bases left unmatched: 8. The DNA of the CDR3 is TGTGCCACCAGCAGAGCCCGGGACAGGGGGCATTCAAACACTGAAGCTTTCTTT. Residues: CATSRARDRGHSNTEAFF.

V is TRBV4-1 and J is TRBJ2-4; D is perhaps TRBD1 or TRBD2 (5 bases each). TRBJ2-7 matches the DNA end more closely, so the J call is doubtful. Germline CDR1 and CDR2: MGHRA and YSYEKL. This CDR3 comprises 15 residues. The CDR3 coding sequence is TGCGCCAGCAGCCAGAGAGTGGGACCAGCCTACGAGCAGTACTTC. Its translation is CASSQRVGPAYEQYF.

The DNA of the CDR3 is TGTGCCAGCAGTTTGGTCGGGACACCCACCTACGAGCAGTACTTC. This translates into CASSLVGTPTYEQYF. This chain uses TRBV27 with TRBJ2-7; TRBD1 might be the D (6 bases). Germline loops: CDR1 MNHEY, CDR2 SMNVEV (reference sequence). V lost 3 bases and J 2 bases, leaving 14 bases between the germline ends. The CDR3 runs to 15 residues.

The rearrangement joins TRBV2 to TRBJ2-7, with D perhaps TRBD1 (5 bases). CDR3 length: 13 residues. The V gene's germline CDR1 is SNHLY and CDR2 FYNNEI. Trimming cost V 7 bases and J 1 base, with 11 bases left between them. CDR3 protein: CASTRVGSYEQYF. CDR3 coding DNA: TGTGCCAGCACCAGGGTGGGTTCCTACGAGCAGTACTTC.

The J gene is TRBJ1-4, the V gene TRBV29-1, with 9 bases lining up with TRBD1. Trimming at V came to 4 bases and at J to 14 bases, leaving 17 bases not matched to a gene. The CDR3 contains 15 residues. CDR1 and CDR2 from the germline V gene are SQVTM and ANQGSEA. The CDR3 loop reads CSVAEQGAAIGGLFF. Here the CDR3 DNA reads TGCAGCGTTGCGGAACAGGGGGCGGCAATCGGGGGGCTGTTTTTT. The variable domain in full, completed from reference TRBV29-1 and TRBJ1-4, reads SAVISQKPSRDICQRGTSLTIQCQVDSQVTMMFWYRQQPGQSLTLIATANQGSEATYESGFVIDKFPISRPNLTFSTLTVSNMSPEDSSIYLCSVAEQGAAIGGLFFGSGTQLSVL.